The sample holds a few counts of the clone carrying this T cell receptor beta chain. Its specificity is unknown. The data were taken from a study of beta chain features in type 1 diabetes. A sort by CD45RO/CCR7/CD25/CD127/CD95/CD27 yielded CD4+ naive, central memory, regulatory and stem cell-like memory cells. Findings of the study overall: Junctions at VDJ sites from type 1 diabetes patients had fewer insertions and more deletions. Within each of all four CD4+ subsets, Type 1 diabetes patients had TCRB CDR3s that were moderately but significantly shorter.

Germline CDR1 and CDR2: MDHEN and SYDVKM. Deletions cut 5 bases from V and 15 bases from J, with 23 bases between. The CDR3 consists of 14 residues. TCRB transcripts that were expressed got sequenced, as all of the isolated RNA had been reverse transcribed. Profiled with immunoSEQ multiplex PCR; TCRdb holds only in-frame clones, not every one. The data hold approximately 340,000 clones, with more than 12% observed a single time. This chain links TRBV28 with TRBJ1-5, with no clear D. The sample consisted of naive CD4+ T cells from blood. This sequence originates from a woman between 18 and 30 years old in good health. CDR3 DNA sequence: TGTGCCAGCAGTCGACGGATGAGGGCGGGTGAAGGGCATTTT. Translation: CASSRRMRAGEGHF.